The source of this TCR beta chain is a study of cytomegalovirus exposure and HLA in healthy donors. Looking at the study overall: Genetic ancestry analysis placed about 84% of the roughly 400 donors that were genotyped in the Caucasian-associated cluster.

Study outcomes and limitations: Highest at DRB1 and lowest at HLA-C, TCR association rates differed among HLA loci in a later analysis. A list of 164 TCR beta chains associated with cytomegalovirus was given.

Germline V lookup: CDR1 MGHRA, CDR2 YSYEKL. V dropped 4 bases and J dropped 6; count of bases not matched to a gene: 10. The CDR3 runs 15 residues. A multiplex PCR was run with 60 Vbeta primers and 13 Jbeta primers. Repertoires were generated with immunoSEQ multiplex PCR, while TCRdb's copy carries only in-frame clones and drops some. The sample records about 160,000 clones, roughly 80% being singletons. Details on this clone: Antigen unknown.

The chain uses TRBV4-1 and TRBJ2-3; TRBD1 matches at 7 bases. Sequenced: PBMCs. The receptor's source is a woman between 40 and 50 years old in good health and CMV-seronegative. The CDR3 sequence: CASSPTGTTWDTQYF. The CDR3 DNA reads as TGCGCCAGCAGCCCGACAGGGACGACTTGGGATACGCAGTATTTT.